These 22 T cell receptor beta chains originate from one sample sequenced in a study of blood T cell repertoires in COVID-19. Clones were sequenced by immunoSEQ multiplex PCR, and TCRdb holds only the in-frame ones, with some missing. The table shows over 200,000 clones, with around 80% occurring only once. Sequencing was carried out using peripheral blood. The receptors stem from a middle-aged man who had recovered from COVID-19.

The chain links TRBV19 to TRBJ1-6, with 8 bases lining up with TRBD1. This CDR3 comprises 13 residues. Germline CDR1 is LNHDA and CDR2 is SQIVND (reference sequence). The ends lost 8 bases at V and 7 bases at J; junction bases unmatched: 4. The CDR3 sequence: CASHDRGNSPLHF. In nucleotides, the CDR3 is TGTGCCAGTCATGACAGGGGAAATTCACCCCTCCACTTT.

CDR3 bases: TGCGCCAGCAGCCAAGATTGGGGCGGAAGCCAAGAGACCCAGTACTTC. Translated: CASSQDWGGSQETQYF. This chain uses TRBV4-3 with TRBJ2-5; D perhaps matches TRBD1 (5 bases). Looked up from germline, CDR1 is LGHNA and CDR2 is YSLEER. The V gene lost 0 bases and the J gene lost 1 base, with 12 bases spanning the gap. This CDR3 contains 16 residues.

The V call is TRBV5-5, the J call TRBJ1-1, with D perhaps matching TRBD1 (5 bases). V was trimmed by 0 bases and J by 4 bases, leaving 10 bases between them. CDR1 is SGHKS and CDR2 is YYEKEE in the germline V gene (reference sequence). This CDR3 is 14 amino acids long. This CDR3 is CASSLGNRITEAFF. The CDR3 region has the DNA TGTGCCAGCAGCTTGGGAAACAGGATCACTGAAGCTTTCTTT.

This clone was recorded once. The chain carries TRBV12-3 or TRBV12-4 and TRBJ2-1; D unclear. V shed 2 bases and J shed 7 bases, with 9 bases lying between them. This CDR3 has 13 residues. In DNA form, the CDR3 reads TGTGCCAGCAGTTTAATGGCTGATAATGAGCAGTTCTTC. This translates into CASSLMADNEQFF.

This chain connects TRBV30 to TRBJ1-2; D call uncertain. V shed 3 bases and J shed 4 bases, with 12 bases lying between them. CDR1 and CDR2 (germline): GTSNPN, SVGIG (reference sequence). The CDR3 runs 13 residues. The CDR3 is CAWRKSGSYGYTF. For the CDR3, the DNA is TGTGCCTGGAGAAAGAGTGGTTCCTATGGCTACACCTTC.

The chain carries TRBV5-1 and TRBJ1-4; 9 bases line up with TRBD1. The V gene's germline CDR1 is SGHRS and CDR2 YFSETQ. Trimming at V came to 6 bases and at J to 4 bases, leaving 1 base not matched to a gene. The CDR3 has 13 residues. CDR3 sequence reads: CASTTGGNEKLFF. Written as DNA, the CDR3 is TGCGCCAGCACGACAGGGGGTAATGAAAAACTGTTTTTT.

The J gene is TRBJ2-5, the V gene TRBV12-3 or TRBV12-4, with D perhaps TRBD2 (5 bases). The CDR3 sequence is 11 residues long. V was shortened by 4 bases and J by 9 bases, with 9 bases between the two germline ends. The CDR3 DNA reads as TGTGCCAGCAGTTGGGGAGCGGCCCAGTACTTC. Translated, it gives CASSWGAAQYF.

The sample holds one count of this clone. The rearrangement links TRBV7-8 to TRBJ1-1; D is undetermined. Trimming took off 5 bases at V and 5 bases at J, with 9 bases between the two ends. The CDR3 contains 12 residues. CDR1 is SGHVS, CDR2 FQNEAQ, per germline. The CDR3 protein is CASSQPGTEAFF. The CDR3 DNA sequence: TGTGCCAGCAGCCAGCCCGGGACTGAAGCTTTCTTT.

This chain links TRBV3-1 (or the pseudogene TRBV3-2) with TRBJ2-7, with 10 bases matching TRBD2. The CDR3 is 13 amino acids. Germline loops: CDR1 LGHDT, CDR2 YNNKEL (reference sequence). Trimming cost V 8 bases and J 3 bases; bases outside gene matches: 4. CDR3 amino acids: CASSLAGHYEQYF. The CDR3 DNA follows: TGTGCCAGCTCACTAGCGGGGCACTACGAGCAGTACTTC.

The chain recombines TRBV19 with TRBJ1-1; D unclear. CDR1 LNHDA and CDR2 SQIVND come from the germline V gene (reference sequence). The V gene lost 1 base and the J gene lost 6 bases, with 9 bases spanning the gap. The CDR3 runs 13 residues. This chain's CDR3 is CASSIGTTAEAFF. In DNA form, the CDR3 reads TGTGCCAGTAGTATAGGAACTACCGCTGAAGCTTTCTTT.

This clone has a single count. The chain combines TRBV19 with TRBJ1-5; perhaps TRBD1 as D (6 bases). The CDR3 length is 15 residues. Trimming cost V 4 bases and J 5 bases, with 15 bases left between them. The germline V gene encodes CDR1 LNHDA and CDR2 SQIVND (reference sequence). The chain's CDR3 is CASSTHRDPYQPQHF. The DNA for the CDR3 is TGTGCCAGTAGTACCCACAGGGATCCCTATCAGCCCCAGCATTTT.

CDR3 nucleotides: TGTGCCAGCAGAATGGGGGCAGGGACTAATGAAAAACTGTTTTTT. It is translated as CASRMGAGTNEKLFF. The chain employs TRBV27 and TRBJ1-4; a weak D match, TRBD1 (6 bases). V dropped 6 bases and J dropped 2 bases, with 13 bases sitting between them. CDR3 size: 15 residues. Per germline, CDR1 MNHEY and CDR2 SMNVEV (reference sequence).

The chain couples TRBV19 to TRBJ1-1, with a possible D match to TRBD1 (5 bases). Germline V gene lookup returns CDR1 LNHDA and CDR2 SQIVND (reference sequence). V was pared by 3 bases and J by 8 bases, with 19 bases between. The CDR3 has 15 amino acids. Written as DNA, the CDR3 is TGTGCCAGTAGTATCCCCCTCAGGGCGAAAAGAGAAGCTTTCTTT. Translating gives CASSIPLRAKREAFF.

The chain couples TRBV12-3 or TRBV12-4 to TRBJ2-1, with no clear D. The V end lost 4 bases, the J end lost 3 bases, and 7 bases lay between the germline ends. The CDR3 contains 13 residues. The CDR3 sequence: CASSSRNYNEQFF. The CDR3 DNA reads as TGTGCCAGCAGTTCGCGGAACTACAATGAGCAGTTCTTC.

Turning to this clone: This sample includes further DNA sequences coding for the same CDR3. J is TRBJ2-7 and V is TRBV7-2; 8 nucleotides align to TRBD1. With 6 bases clipped from V and 2 bases from J, the junction kept 3 bases outside the gene matches. This CDR3 region has 13 residues. Per germline, CDR1 SGHTA and CDR2 FQGNSA. As DNA, the CDR3 is TGTGCCAGCAGTCTGGACAGGGCCTACGAGCAGTACTTC. Protein product: CASSLDRAYEQYF. The whole variable domain, filled in from reference TRBV7-2 and TRBJ2-7, reads GAGVSQSPSNKVTEKGKDVELRCDPISGHTALYWYRQSLGQGLEFLIYFQGNSAPDKSGLPSDRFSAERTGGSVSTLTIQRTQQEDSAVYLCASSLDRAYEQYFGPGTRLTVT.

This sequence joins TRBV5-6 and TRBJ2-1; 7 positions match TRBD1. The germline CDR1 and CDR2 sequences are SGHDT and YYEEEE. V lost 0 bases, J lost 6 bases, and 6 bases stayed unmatched. This CDR3 region has 15 residues. CDR3 DNA sequence: TGTGCCAGCAGCTTGGGCGGCTACAGGGGCAATGAGCAGTTCTTC. As protein: CASSLGGYRGNEQFF.

This chain joins TRBV11-3 and TRBJ1-3; D unclear. The CDR3 consists of 11 residues. The germline V gene has CDR1 SGHNT and CDR2 YENEEA. V lost 3 bases, J lost 7 bases, and 4 bases lay in between. The CDR3 DNA follows: TGTGCCAGCAGCTTGAGTAACACCATATATTTT. It yields the protein CASSLSNTIYF. Using reference TRBV11-3 and TRBJ1-3 for the parts outside the CDR3, the full variable domain is EAGVVQSPRYKIIEKKQPVAFWCNPISGHNTLYWYLQNLGQGPELLIRYENEEAVDDSQLPKDRFSAERLKGVDSTLKIQPAELGDSAVYLCASSLSNTIYFGEGSWLTVV.

This clone was picked up many times. This chain uses TRBV5-1 with TRBJ2-7, with TRBD2 as a possible D gene (5 bases). CDR3 length equals 13 residues. Germline CDR1 reads SGHRS; CDR2 reads YFSETQ. Trimming removed 0 bases at V and 7 bases at J, with 11 bases between. CDR3 sequence reads: CASSLGKQREQYF. CDR3 DNA: TGCGCCAGCAGCTTGGGGAAACAGCGGGAGCAGTACTTC.

V and J are TRBV7-6 and TRBJ2-1; 11 bases map to TRBD2. Germline CDR1 SGHVS, CDR2 FNYEAQ. V lost 5 bases and J lost 10; bases outside the gene matches: 13. The CDR3 loop spans 16 amino acids. The CDR3 bases are TGTGCCAGCAGCCTCGGACTAGCGGGTTACTCTAGGGAGCAGTTCTTC. As protein: CASSLGLAGYSREQFF.

The V call is TRBV11-2, the J call TRBJ2-1, with 12 bases lining up with TRBD1. V was pared by 5 bases and J by 9 bases, with 5 bases of the junction left unmatched. CDR3 length equals 14 residues. Germline V lookup: CDR1 SGHAT, CDR2 FQNNGV. The CDR3: CASSRDRGPGEQFF. The CDR3 DNA sequence: TGTGCCAGCAGCCGGGACAGGGGGCCGGGTGAGCAGTTCTTC.

The CDR3 loop reads CASSKGGSGGNEKLFF. The CDR3 DNA follows: TGTGCCAGTAGTAAAGGGGGCAGCGGCGGGAATGAAAAACTGTTTTTT. The chain couples TRBV19 to TRBJ1-4, with 7 nucleotides matching TRBD1. After removal of 4 bases from V and 5 bases from J, the junction contained 10 bases not matched to a gene. The germline V gene encodes CDR1 LNHDA and CDR2 SQIVND (reference sequence). The CDR3 runs 16 residues.

The DNA of the CDR3 is TGCGCCAGCAGCATACAGGGGGCTGGTGGAAACACCATATATTTT. Translated: CASSIQGAGGNTIYF. The rearrangement uses TRBV5-1 and TRBJ1-3; the match to TRBD1 covers 9 bases. This CDR3 contains 15 residues. The V gene end was trimmed by 4 bases and the J gene end by 3 bases; junction bases not matched to a gene: 5. Germline V gene sequence: CDR1 SGHRS, CDR2 YFSETQ.